This entry describes one T cell receptor (beta chain). A second 7 to 11 cycle PCR used barcoded and J-beta primers. Each CDR3 protein is one row after TCRdb ran MiXCR on the 5' RACE reads. The table has around 280,000 distinct CDR3 sequences, 25% to 30% seen once. CDR1 and CDR2 (germline): MDHEN, SYDVKM. The CDR3 consists of 14 residues. The source of the sample is a study of blood T cells in healthy people across ages. V is TRBV28 and J is TRBJ2-5; perhaps TRBD1 as D (6 bases). The assigned J gene may be wrong: the sequence end matches TRBJ2-7 better. Sequenced material: blood. This receptor was obtained from a woman aged 70-85 years in good health. The CDR3: CASSSPGHTYEQYF. The CDR3 DNA reads as TGTGCCAGCAGTTCCCCGGGACACACCTACGAGCAGTACTTC.